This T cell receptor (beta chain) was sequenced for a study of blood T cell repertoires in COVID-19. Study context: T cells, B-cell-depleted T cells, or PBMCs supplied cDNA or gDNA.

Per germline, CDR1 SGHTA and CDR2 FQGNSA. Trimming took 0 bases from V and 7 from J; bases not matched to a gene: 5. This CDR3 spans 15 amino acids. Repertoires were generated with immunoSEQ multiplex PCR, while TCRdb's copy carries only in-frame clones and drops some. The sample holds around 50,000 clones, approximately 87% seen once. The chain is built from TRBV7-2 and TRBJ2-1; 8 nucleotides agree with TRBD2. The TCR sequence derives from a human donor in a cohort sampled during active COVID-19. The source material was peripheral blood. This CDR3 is CASSLASGGMNEQFF. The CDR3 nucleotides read TGTGCCAGCAGCTTAGCCTCGGGGGGGATGAATGAGCAGTTCTTC.